This T cell receptor beta chain is from a study of blood T cell repertoires in COVID-19. For the study at large: The study drew acute and convalescent COVID-19 samples from the United States, Italy and Spain.

The method was immunoSEQ multiplex PCR; TCRdb's version includes in-frame clones alone and lacks a portion of them. The sample has some 230,000 clones, roughly 83% seen once; the top ten hold around 7%. V was pared by 5 bases and J by 1 base, with 14 bases between. The CDR3 sequence is 15 residues long. Looked up from germline, CDR1 is MNHEY and CDR2 is SVGEGT. The chain combines TRBV6-2 or TRBV6-3 with TRBJ1-1; D may be TRBD1 (6 bases). The TCR comes from a woman between 50 and 59 years old with acute or convalescent COVID-19. The sample taken for sequencing was peripheral blood. The CDR3 nucleotides are TGTGCCAGCAGTATCCTTCCGGGACAGAACACTGAAGCTTTCTTT. Encoded protein: CASSILPGQNTEAFF.